This TCR beta chain derives from a study of blood T cell repertoires in COVID-19. Sequenced by immunoSEQ multiplex PCR; TCRdb stores in-frame clones only, minus some. The data show about 300,000 clones, with 80% to 90% seen just once and about 6.8% held by the top ten. The clonotype originates from a man younger than 35 who had recovered from COVID-19. Input material: peripheral blood.

CDR3 in amino acids: CASSTSGTGHSYEQYF. CDR3 bases: TGTGCCAGTAGTACCTCCGGGACAGGGCACTCCTACGAGCAGTACTTC. This chain joins TRBV19 and TRBJ2-7; 9 nucleotides line up with TRBD1. V lost 4 bases to trimming and J lost 0 bases; unmatched junction nucleotides: 7. CDR1 and CDR2 (germline): LNHDA, SQIVND (reference sequence). The CDR3 length is 16 residues.